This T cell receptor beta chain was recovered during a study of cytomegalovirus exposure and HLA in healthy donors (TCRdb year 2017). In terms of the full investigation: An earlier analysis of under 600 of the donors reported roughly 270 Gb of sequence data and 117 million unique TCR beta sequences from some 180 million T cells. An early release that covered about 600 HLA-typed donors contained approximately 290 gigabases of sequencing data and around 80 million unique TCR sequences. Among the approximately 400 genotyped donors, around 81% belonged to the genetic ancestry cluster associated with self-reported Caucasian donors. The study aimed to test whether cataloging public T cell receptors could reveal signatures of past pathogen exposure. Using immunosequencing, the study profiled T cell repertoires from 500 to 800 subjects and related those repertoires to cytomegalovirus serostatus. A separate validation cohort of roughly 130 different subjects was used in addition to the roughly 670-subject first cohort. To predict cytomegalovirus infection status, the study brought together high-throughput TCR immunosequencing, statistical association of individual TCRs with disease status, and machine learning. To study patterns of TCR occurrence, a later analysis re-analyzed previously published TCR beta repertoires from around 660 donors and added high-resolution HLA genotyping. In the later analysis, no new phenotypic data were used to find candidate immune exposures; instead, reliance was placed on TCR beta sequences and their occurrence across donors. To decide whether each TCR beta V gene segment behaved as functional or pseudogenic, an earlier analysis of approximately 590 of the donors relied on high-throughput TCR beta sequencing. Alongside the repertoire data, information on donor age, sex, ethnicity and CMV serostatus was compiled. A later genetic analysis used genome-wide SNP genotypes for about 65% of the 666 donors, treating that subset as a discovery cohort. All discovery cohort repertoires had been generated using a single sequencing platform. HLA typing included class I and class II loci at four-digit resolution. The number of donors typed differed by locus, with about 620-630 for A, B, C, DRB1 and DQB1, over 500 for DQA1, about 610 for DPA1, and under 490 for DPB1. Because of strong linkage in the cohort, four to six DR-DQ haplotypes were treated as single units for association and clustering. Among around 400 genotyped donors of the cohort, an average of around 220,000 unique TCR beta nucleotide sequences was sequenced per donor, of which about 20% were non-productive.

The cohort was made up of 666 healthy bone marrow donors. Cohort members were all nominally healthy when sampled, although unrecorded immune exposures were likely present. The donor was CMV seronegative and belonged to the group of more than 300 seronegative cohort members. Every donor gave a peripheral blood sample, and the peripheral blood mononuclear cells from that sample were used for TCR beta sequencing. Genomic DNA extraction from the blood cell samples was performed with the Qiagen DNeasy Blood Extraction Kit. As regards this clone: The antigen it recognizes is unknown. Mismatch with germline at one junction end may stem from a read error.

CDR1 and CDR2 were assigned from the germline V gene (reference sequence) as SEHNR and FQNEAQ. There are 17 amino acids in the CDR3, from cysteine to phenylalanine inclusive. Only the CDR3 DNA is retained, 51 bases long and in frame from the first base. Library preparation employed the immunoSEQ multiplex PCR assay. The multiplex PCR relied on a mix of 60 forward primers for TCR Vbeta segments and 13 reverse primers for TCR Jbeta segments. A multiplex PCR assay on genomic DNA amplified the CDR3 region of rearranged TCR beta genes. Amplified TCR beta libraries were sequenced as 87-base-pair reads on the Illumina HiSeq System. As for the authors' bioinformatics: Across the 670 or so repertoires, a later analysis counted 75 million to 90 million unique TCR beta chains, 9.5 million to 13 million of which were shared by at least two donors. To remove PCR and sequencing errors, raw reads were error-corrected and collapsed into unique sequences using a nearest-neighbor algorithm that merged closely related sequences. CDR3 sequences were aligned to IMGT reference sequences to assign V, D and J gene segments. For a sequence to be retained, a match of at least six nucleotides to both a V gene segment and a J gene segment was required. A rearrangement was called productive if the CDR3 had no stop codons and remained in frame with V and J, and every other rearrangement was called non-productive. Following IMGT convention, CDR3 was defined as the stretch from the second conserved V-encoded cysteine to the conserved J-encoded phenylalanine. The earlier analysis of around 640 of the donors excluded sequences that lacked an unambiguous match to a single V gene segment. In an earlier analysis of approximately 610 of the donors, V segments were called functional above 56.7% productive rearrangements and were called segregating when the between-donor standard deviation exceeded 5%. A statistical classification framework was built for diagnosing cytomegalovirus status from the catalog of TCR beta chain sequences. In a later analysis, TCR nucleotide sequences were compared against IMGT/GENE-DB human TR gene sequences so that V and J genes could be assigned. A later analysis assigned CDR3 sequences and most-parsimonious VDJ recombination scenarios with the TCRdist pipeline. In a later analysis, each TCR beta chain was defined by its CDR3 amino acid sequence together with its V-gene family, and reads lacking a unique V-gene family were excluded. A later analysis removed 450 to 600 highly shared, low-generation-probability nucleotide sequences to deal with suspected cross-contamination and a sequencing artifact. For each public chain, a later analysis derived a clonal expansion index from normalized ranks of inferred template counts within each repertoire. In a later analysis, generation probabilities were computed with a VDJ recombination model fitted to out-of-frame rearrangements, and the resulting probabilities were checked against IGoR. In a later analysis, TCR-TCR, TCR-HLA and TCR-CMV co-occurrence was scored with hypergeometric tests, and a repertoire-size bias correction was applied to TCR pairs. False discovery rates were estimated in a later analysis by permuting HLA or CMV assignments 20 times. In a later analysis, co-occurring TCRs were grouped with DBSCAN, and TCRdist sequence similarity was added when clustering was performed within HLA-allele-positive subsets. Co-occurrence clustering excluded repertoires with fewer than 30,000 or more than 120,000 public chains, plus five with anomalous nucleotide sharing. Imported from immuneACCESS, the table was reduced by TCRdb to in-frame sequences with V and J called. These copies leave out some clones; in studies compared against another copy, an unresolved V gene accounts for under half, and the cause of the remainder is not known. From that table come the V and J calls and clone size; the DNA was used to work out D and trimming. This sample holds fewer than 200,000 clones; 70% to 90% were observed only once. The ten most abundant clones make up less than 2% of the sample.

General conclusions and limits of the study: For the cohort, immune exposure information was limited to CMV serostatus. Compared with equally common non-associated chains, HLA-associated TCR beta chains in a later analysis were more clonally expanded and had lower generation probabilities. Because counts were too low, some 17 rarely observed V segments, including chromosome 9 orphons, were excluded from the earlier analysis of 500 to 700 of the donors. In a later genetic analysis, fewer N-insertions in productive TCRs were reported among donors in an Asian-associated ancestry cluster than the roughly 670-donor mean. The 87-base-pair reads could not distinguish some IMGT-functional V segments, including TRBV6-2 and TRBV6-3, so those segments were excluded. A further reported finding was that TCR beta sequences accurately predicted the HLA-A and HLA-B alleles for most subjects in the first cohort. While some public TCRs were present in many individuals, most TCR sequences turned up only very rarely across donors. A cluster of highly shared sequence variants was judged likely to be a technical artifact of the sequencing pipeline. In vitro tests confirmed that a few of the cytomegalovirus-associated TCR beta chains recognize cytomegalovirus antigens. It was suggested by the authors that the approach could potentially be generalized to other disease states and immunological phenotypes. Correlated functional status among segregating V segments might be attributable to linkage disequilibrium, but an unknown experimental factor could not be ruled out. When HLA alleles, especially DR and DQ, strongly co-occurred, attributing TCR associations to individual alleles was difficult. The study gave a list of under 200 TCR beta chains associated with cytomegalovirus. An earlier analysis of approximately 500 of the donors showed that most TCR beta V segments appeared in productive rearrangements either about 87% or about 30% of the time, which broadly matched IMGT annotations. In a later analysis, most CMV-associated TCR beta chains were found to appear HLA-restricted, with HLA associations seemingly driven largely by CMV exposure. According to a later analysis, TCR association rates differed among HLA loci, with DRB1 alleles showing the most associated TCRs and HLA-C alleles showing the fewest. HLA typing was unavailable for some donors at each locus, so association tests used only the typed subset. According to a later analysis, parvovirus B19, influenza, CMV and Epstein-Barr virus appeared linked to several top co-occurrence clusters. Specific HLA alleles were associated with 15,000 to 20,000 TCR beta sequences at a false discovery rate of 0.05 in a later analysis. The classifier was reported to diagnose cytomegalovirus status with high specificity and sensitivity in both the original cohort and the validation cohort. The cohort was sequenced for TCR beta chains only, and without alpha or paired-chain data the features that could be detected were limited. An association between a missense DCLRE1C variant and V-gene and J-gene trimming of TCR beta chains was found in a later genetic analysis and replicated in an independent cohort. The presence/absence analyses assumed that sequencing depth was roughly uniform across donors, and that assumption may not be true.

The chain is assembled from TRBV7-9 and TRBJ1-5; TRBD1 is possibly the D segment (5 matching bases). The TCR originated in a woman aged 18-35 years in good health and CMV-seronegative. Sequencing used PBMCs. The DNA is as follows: TGTTCCAGCAGCTTAGAAGTCGCGGGGGGAAACAATCAGCCCCAGCATTTT. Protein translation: CSSSLEVAGGNNQPQHF.